Below, 30 T cell receptor beta chains from the same sample are listed, as sequenced in a study of blood T cell repertoires in COVID-19 (dated by TCRdb to between 2020 and 2021). Libraries were constructed by the immunoSEQ multiplex PCR assay. TCRdb retrieved this table from immuneACCESS and kept in-frame rearrangements only. Not all clones are present; in checked studies, unresolved V genes account for under half, and no reason is known for the remainder. Counted in this sample were more than 250,000 clones; about 85% of them appeared once. Less than 6% of the sample is taken by the ten largest. Specimen: PBMCs or T cells enriched from blood (not recorded which). The receptors here all came from a woman aged 25 to 39 who had recovered from COVID-19.

This clone occurred a few times. CDR3 protein: CASSLAAGGENTEAFF. CDR3 nucleotides: TGCGCCAGCAGCCTGGCGGCAGGGGGAGAGAACACTGAAGCTTTCTTT. The chain joins TRBV5-1 to TRBJ1-1; 7 bases align to TRBD1. V trimming: 4 bases; J trimming: 1 base; junction bases outside the gene matches: 10. CDR1 and CDR2 from the germline V gene are SGHRS and YFSETQ. The CDR3 is 16 amino acids.

The chain recombines TRBV7-9 with TRBJ2-1, with D uncertain. V dropped 5 bases and J dropped 7 bases, with 9 bases sitting between them. This CDR3 contains 12 residues. Germline assignment: CDR1 SEHNR and CDR2 FQNEAQ (reference sequence). For the CDR3, the DNA is TGTGCCAGCAGCCCCCAGAGGAATGAGCAGTTCTTC. This sequence encodes CASSPQRNEQFF.

The chain has TRBV7-9 and TRBJ1-2; 7 bases fit TRBD1. Trimming at V came to 5 bases and at J to 8 bases, leaving 8 bases not matched to a gene. Per the germline V gene, CDR1 is SEHNR and CDR2 is FQNEAQ (reference sequence). This CDR3 has 13 amino acids. CDR3 in DNA: TGTGCCAGCAGCGGTAAGGGACAGCTCGGCTACACCTTC. Residues: CASSGKGQLGYTF.

The chain has TRBV19 and TRBJ2-7; 13 positions agree with TRBD2. The CDR3 spans 16 residues. CDR1 is LNHDA, CDR2 SQIVND, per germline (reference sequence). The V segment lost 6 bases and the J segment 4 bases; nucleotides outside the gene matches: 9. The CDR3 region has the DNA TGTGCCAGTAGCCGACCGGGACTAGCGGGGTGGTACGAGCAGTACTTC. Amino acids: CASSRPGLAGWYEQYF.

V and J are TRBV30 and TRBJ1-2, with 7 bases matching TRBD1. From germline, CDR1 is GTSNPN and CDR2 SVGIG (reference sequence). This CDR3 comprises 14 residues. Trimming took 2 bases from V and 4 from J; bases not matched to a gene: 7. The CDR3 spells CAWSTRTGAYGYTF. In nucleotides, the CDR3 is TGTGCCTGGAGTACCCGGACAGGAGCCTATGGCTACACCTTC.

The gene calls are TRBV5-6 and TRBJ1-2; D might be TRBD1 (6 bases). The germline CDR1 and CDR2 sequences are SGHDT and YYEEEE. This CDR3 contains 15 residues. V gave up 3 bases and J gave up 4 bases, with 16 bases separating them. The CDR3: CASSWTTGAFYGYTF. In DNA form, the CDR3 reads TGTGCCAGCAGCTGGACGACAGGTGCCTTCTATGGCTACACCTTC. Full variable domain (remainder filled in from reference TRBV5-6 and TRBJ1-2): DAGVTQSPTHLIKTRGQQVTLRCSPKSGHDTVSWYQQALGQGPQFIFQYYEEEERQRGNFPDRFSGHQFPNYSSELNVNALLLGDSALYLCASSWTTGAFYGYTFGSGTRLTVV.

V is TRBV5-1 and J is TRBJ2-1; 10 nucleotides match TRBD2. CDR3 length: 16 amino acids. Germline V lookup: CDR1 SGHRS, CDR2 YFSETQ. The trim removed 3 bases at V and 4 bases at J, leaving 7 bases unmatched. CDR3 sequence (DNA): TGCGCCAGCAGCTGGCGGGCTAGCGGGGGTTACAATGAGCAGTTCTTC. This sequence encodes CASSWRASGGYNEQFF.

The rearrangement uses TRBV7-2 and TRBJ1-1; 7 bases map to TRBD1. Germline CDR1 SGHTA, CDR2 FQGNSA. The CDR3 is 14 amino acids. The ends lost 5 bases at V and 5 bases at J; junction bases unmatched: 8. Written as DNA, the CDR3 is TGTGCCAGCAGCCCTAGGGGGCGTTATACTGAAGCTTTCTTT. Residues: CASSPRGRYTEAFF.

The chain couples TRBV9 to TRBJ1-1; D remains unclear. Germline V CDR1 and CDR2: SGDLS, YYNGEE. V was trimmed by 3 bases and J by 4 bases, leaving 22 bases between them. This CDR3 contains 17 residues. CDR3 nucleotide sequence: TGTGCCAGCAGCGGAACCAACGCCGGCCTCCCGGGCACTGAAGCTTTCTTT. Translated: CASSGTNAGLPGTEAFF.

The chain couples TRBV6-1 to TRBJ1-2; 9 nucleotides agree with TRBD1. Per the germline V gene, CDR1 is MNHNS and CDR2 is SASEGT. After removal of 0 bases from V and 4 bases from J, the junction contained 6 bases not matched to a gene. This CDR3 is 16 amino acids long. This chain's CDR3 is CASSEAGTGWGYGYTF. For the CDR3, the DNA is TGTGCCAGCAGTGAAGCAGGGACAGGGTGGGGCTATGGCTACACCTTC.

This clone showed up just once. The chain joins TRBV12-5 to TRBJ1-3; D unclear. The V end was cut by 3 bases, the J end by 0 bases, with 3 bases between. CDR1 and CDR2 (germline): LGHNT, FRNRAP. This CDR3 contains 13 residues. The CDR3 DNA is TGTGCTAGTGGTTTTAGCTCTGGAAACACCATATATTTT. Translated: CASGFSSGNTIYF.

This chain connects TRBV9 to TRBJ1-2; 7 positions match TRBD1. Germline V lookup: CDR1 SGDLS, CDR2 YYNGEE. The junction had 8 bases not matched to a gene; V was cut back by 3 bases and J by 3 bases. The CDR3 length is 15 residues. The CDR3 bases are TGTGCCAGCAGCGCCAGGCAGGGGGTATACTATGGCTACACCTTC. It codes for CASSARQGVYYGYTF.

This rearrangement joins TRBV7-9 to TRBJ1-6; TRBD1 is a possible D gene (5 bases). The germline CDR1 and CDR2 sequences are SEHNR and FQNEAQ (reference sequence). Between the trimmed V and J ends, which lost 6 bases and 6 bases, there was a span of 18 bases. The CDR3 covers 16 residues. CDR3 DNA sequence: TGTGCCAGCAGTCAAGCCGCGGGACGGATTAATTCACCCCTCCACTTT. It codes for CASSQAAGRINSPLHF.

Note on this clone: Sequence at one end of the junction differs from germline and may be a read error. In DNA, the CDR3 is TGTGCCAGCAGTTCAAACCCCCTCGGACCGCGGGGCTTC. Protein: CASSSNPLGPRGF. The chain has TRBV12-3 or TRBV12-4 and TRBJ2-4, with D possibly TRBD2 on 6 matching bases. The CDR3 is made up of 13 amino acids.

This clone was detected once. This sequence joins TRBV30 and TRBJ1-2, with TRBD1 as a possible D gene (5 bases). The CDR3 is made up of 14 amino acids. Germline V CDR1 and CDR2: GTSNPN, SVGIG (reference sequence). Trimming pared 2 bases from V and 7 bases from J, leaving 17 bases between. In DNA, the CDR3 is TGTGCCTGGAGTATCCGGGGGGGTTTTACTGGCTACACCTTC. Its protein is CAWSIRGGFTGYTF.

This clone was recorded only once. The rearrangement uses TRBV10-3 and TRBJ1-1; D gene unclear. Germline V gene lookup returns CDR1 ENHRY and CDR2 SYGVKD. V lost 0 bases and J 1 base, leaving 9 bases between the germline ends. This CDR3 has 15 residues. The CDR3 loop is CAISESRSPNTEAFF. The CDR3 bases are TGTGCCATCAGTGAGTCGAGATCGCCGAACACTGAAGCTTTCTTT.

V is TRBV18 and J is TRBJ1-4; D is ambiguous. Germline V CDR1 and CDR2: KGHSH, LQKENI. V lost 3 bases and J lost 5, with 13 bases in between. The CDR3 extends over 15 amino acids. The CDR3 DNA reads as TGTGCCAGCTCACCTTCCACATTTTCCAATGAAAAACTGTTTTTT. Amino acids: CASSPSTFSNEKLFF.

The chain has TRBV19 and TRBJ1-5, with D possibly TRBD1 on 6 matching bases. The CDR3 is 19 amino acids. The germline V gene encodes CDR1 LNHDA and CDR2 SQIVND (reference sequence). Between the trimmed V and J ends, which lost 1 base and 0 bases, there was a span of 19 bases. DNA for the CDR3: TGTGCCAGTAGTATAGGCGGGGGCCTATGGGGGAATAGCAATCAGCCCCAGCATTTT. It yields the protein CASSIGGGLWGNSNQPQHF.

V is TRBV25-1 and J is TRBJ1-2; TRBD1 matches at 7 bases. The CDR3 is 13 residues long. With V trimmed by 5 bases and J by 5 bases, 5 bases remained unmatched. The V gene's germline CDR1 is MGHDK and CDR2 SYGVNS. The CDR3 bases are TGTGCCAGCAGTCGGACAGGTCTTTATGGCTACACCTTC. It codes for CASSRTGLYGYTF.

In this sample, this clone turned up a few times. The chain joins TRBV6-5 to TRBJ1-1, with 7 bases that match TRBD1. Per the germline V gene, CDR1 is MNHEY and CDR2 is SVGAGI. The trim removed 6 bases at V and 1 base at J, leaving 8 bases unmatched. The CDR3 loop spans 15 amino acids. CDR3 protein: CASRLGTAQNTEAFF. CDR3 bases: TGTGCCAGCAGACTAGGGACAGCCCAGAACACTGAAGCTTTCTTT.

The rearrangement joins TRBV19 to TRBJ1-1, with a weak D call TRBD1 (6 bases). V lost 3 bases and J 0 bases, leaving 11 bases between the germline ends. The CDR3 is 15 residues long. Germline CDR1 reads LNHDA; CDR2 reads SQIVND (reference sequence). This chain's CDR3 is CASSIPDRVNTEAFF. The CDR3 coding sequence is TGTGCCAGTAGTATCCCGGACAGAGTGAACACTGAAGCTTTCTTT.

The chain joins TRBV5-4 to TRBJ1-1; D gene unclear. The V gene's germline CDR1 is SGHNT and CDR2 YYREEE (reference sequence). The CDR3 sequence is 11 residues long. Trimming removed 0 bases from V and 8 bases from J, with 5 bases in between. For the CDR3, the DNA is TGTGCCAGCAGCTTGGATCAGGAAGCTTTCTTT. Residues: CASSLDQEAFF.

The gene calls are TRBV30 and TRBJ1-1, with D possibly matching TRBD1 (5 bases). The V gene lost 5 bases and the J gene lost 0 bases, with 19 bases spanning the gap. The CDR3 has 16 residues. CDR1 is GTSNPN and CDR2 is SVGIG in the germline V gene (reference sequence). CDR3 DNA sequence: TGTGCCTGGTCCTACGGGGGGGTCCACATGAACACTGAAGCTTTCTTT. Translated: CAWSYGGVHMNTEAFF.

This clone came up a few times. This chain uses TRBV25-1 with TRBJ1-4; D is unclear. Per germline, CDR1 MGHDK and CDR2 SYGVNS. The CDR3 has 12 residues. With 3 bases removed from V and 6 bases from J, the gap between germline ends came to 5 bases. CDR3 bases: TGTGCCAGCAGTGACTTCCATGAAAAACTGTTTTTT. It yields the protein CASSDFHEKLFF.

The V call is TRBV9, the J call TRBJ1-6, with TRBD1 identical over 7 bases. The V and J ends lost 0 bases and 5 bases, in that order; junction bases with no gene match: 2. The CDR3 covers 15 residues. From germline, CDR1 is SGDLS and CDR2 YYNGEE. The CDR3 coding sequence is TGTGCCAGCAGCGTAGAGGGGGCAAATAATTCACCCCTCCACTTT. Translating it yields CASSVEGANNSPLHF.

J is TRBJ2-3 and V is TRBV10-2; TRBD2 matches 7 bases. The CDR3 covers 15 residues. CDR1 WSHSY and CDR2 SAAADI come from the germline V gene. The J segment lost 1 base and the V segment lost 6 bases, leaving 7 bases of the junction unmatched. The CDR3 loop reads CASSESGVGTDTQYF. CDR3 DNA sequence: TGCGCCAGCAGCGAGAGCGGGGTAGGCACAGATACGCAGTATTTT.

The chain has TRBV27 and TRBJ2-7, with 7 bases that match TRBD1. This CDR3 region has 14 residues. The V gene's germline CDR1 is MNHEY and CDR2 SMNVEV (reference sequence). J was trimmed by 3 bases and V by 5 bases; bases with no gene match: 7. For the CDR3, the DNA is TGTGCCAGCAGTGTACCGGGACAGAACTACGAGCAGTACTTC. Its protein product is CASSVPGQNYEQYF.

Here the CDR3 DNA reads TGTGCCAGCAGTGAATTGGCAGGCAGCAGTGAAGCTTTCTTT. This gives the protein CASSELAGSSEAFF. The J gene is TRBJ1-1, the V gene TRBV6-1, with D hard to call. Trimming took off 2 bases at V and 7 bases at J, with 14 bases between the two ends. This CDR3 has 14 residues. From germline, CDR1 is MNHNS and CDR2 SASEGT.

This chain links TRBV14 with TRBJ2-7; 9 positions agree with TRBD2. The germline V gene encodes CDR1 SGHDN and CDR2 FVKESK. The CDR3 has 15 residues. The V gene end was trimmed by 0 bases and the J gene end by 8 bases; junction bases not matched to a gene: 8. The chain's CDR3 is CASSQEPSGTGQQYF. CDR3 DNA: TGTGCCAGCAGCCAAGAGCCTAGCGGGACCGGGCAGCAGTACTTC.

The V call is TRBV6-5, the J call TRBJ1-3; D is unresolved. Between the trimmed V and J ends, which lost 0 bases and 4 bases, there was a span of 10 bases. There are 15 residues in the CDR3. Germline V gives CDR1 MNHEY, CDR2 SVGAGI. The CDR3 nucleotides are TGTGCCAGCAGTTACTCGAATCCAGGAGGAAACACCATATATTTT. It encodes CASSYSNPGGNTIYF.